This T cell receptor (beta chain) appears in the sequencing data of a study of prognosis after radiotherapy for stage I lung cancer. Study-wide results and caveats: The median unique TCR clone count dropped from around 10,000 to 6,900 after stereotactic body radiation therapy.

There are many counts of this clonotype. No antigen is known for it. Genomic DNA provided the template from which TCR beta CDR3 was amplified by two-round multiplex PCR. The first PCR round targeted every TRBV and TRBJ gene with specific primers. A single record per CDR3 protein comes from TCRdb applying MiXCR to the multiplex PCR reads. This table has about 47,000 distinct CDR3 sequences, approximately 30% appearing once. Germline CDR1 and CDR2: SGHRS and YFSETQ. This CDR3 is built from 16 residues. Trimming shortened V by 6 bases and J by 4 bases, and 19 bases separated the two germline ends. Material: PBMCs, obtained before or after stereotactic body radiation therapy (not recorded which). The clonotype comes from a donor aged 50 or older with non-small cell lung cancer. J is TRBJ2-2 and V is TRBV5-1, with no clear D. CDR3 region: CASTAQDRSSTGELFF. As DNA, the CDR3 is TGCGCCAGCACCGCTCAAGATAGATCTTCCACCGGGGAGCTGTTTTTT.